This T cell receptor beta chain was identified during a study of T-cell memory formation after mild COVID-19. Findings and caveats of the study: Several responding clones turned up in pre-infection memory, indicating that cross-reactive memory may have taken part. Of the contracting clones, CD4+ ones lay mainly in CM and EM, and CD8+ ones in EMRA. From day 15 to 85, contracting clones were balanced between CD4 and CD8, whereas later expanders leaned toward CD4+.

This clonotype was counted at least ten times. Its antigen is still unknown. The V end was cut by 1 base, the J end by 4 bases, with 10 bases between. Looked up from germline, CDR1 is SGHTA and CDR2 is FQGNSA. The CDR3 has 15 residues. MiXCR was run by TCRdb on the 5' RACE reads, yielding one entry per CDR3 protein. The sample comprises about 340,000 distinct CDR3 sequences, under 15% of which are singletons, and 22% rests with the top ten. The sequence was obtained from a man in his late teens or twenties who had mild COVID-19 (a few samples of this study predate the infection). Cell type and time point are not known. This chain uses TRBV7-2 with TRBJ1-4; D ambiguous. Sequenced sample: PBMCs or a T cell subset sorted from them (not recorded which). CDR3 nucleotides: TGTGCCAGCAGCTTAGGTCCGGTCTATAATGAAAAACTGTTTTTT. This sequence encodes CASSLGPVYNEKLFF. The full variable domain, its missing parts supplied by reference TRBV7-2 and TRBJ1-4, is GAGVSQSPSNKVTEKGKDVELRCDPISGHTALYWYRQSLGQGLEFLIYFQGNSAPDKSGLPSDRFSAERTGGSVSTLTIQRTQQEDSAVYLCASSLGPVYNEKLFFGSGTQLSVL.